Following are 10 T cell receptor beta chains from one sample sequenced in a study of response to subunit inactivated influenza vaccine. TCRdb passed the RT-PCR reads through MiXCR, listing each CDR3 protein once. In the table there are 430,000 or so distinct CDR3 sequences, approximately 11% of which are singletons. The specimen comprised PBMCs from blood, sampled about 40 days after vaccination. The receptors shown here come from a man aged 45-65 years who received an inactivated influenza vaccine.

Many counts were recorded for this clonotype. This chain connects TRBV12-3 or TRBV12-4 to TRBJ1-2, with D possibly TRBD1 on 6 matching bases. The CDR3 length is 14 residues. Trimming removed 8 bases at V and 0 bases at J, with 13 bases between. The CDR3 sequence: CASGRTDANYGYTF. CDR3 bases: TGTGCCAGCGGTCGGACAGATGCTAACTATGGCTACACCTTC.

The chain links TRBV27 to TRBJ1-2, with 7 bases matching TRBD1. V shed 4 bases and J 4 bases; nucleotides not matched to a gene: 6. The germline gives CDR1 MNHEY, CDR2 SMNVEV (reference sequence). The CDR3 extends over 14 amino acids. The CDR3 loop reads CASSSRTGTYGYTF. The DNA of the CDR3 is TGTGCCAGCAGTTCGAGGACAGGAACCTATGGCTACACCTTC.

This clonotype was picked up one time. One end of the junction varies from germline; a read error may be responsible. The V call is TRBV20-1, the J call TRBJ2-1; TRBD1 or TRBD2 may be the D gene (5 bases each). The germline V gene encodes CDR1 DFQATT and CDR2 SNEGSKA (reference sequence). This CDR3 comprises 15 residues. CDR3 region: CCAGGTASSYNEQFF. DNA of the CDR3: TGCTGTGCTGGTGGGACCGCTAGCTCCTACAATGAGCAGTTCTTC.

In the case of this clonotype: At one end the junction does not follow the germline gene, possibly because of a read error. The chain uses TRBV7-6 and TRBJ2-2, with D perhaps TRBD2 (5 bases). The CDR3 covers 15 residues. Germline V gene lookup returns CDR1 SGHVS and CDR2 FNYEAQ. CDR3 sequence (DNA): TGTGCCAGCAGCTTAGCCGGGTCGAACACCGGGGTGCTGTTTTTT. Translation: CASSLAGSNTGVLFF.

The CDR3 is CASSYQQGYEQYF. CDR3 coding DNA: TGTGCCAGCAGTTATCAACAGGGCTACGAGCAGTACTTC. The chain has TRBV6-2 or TRBV6-3 and TRBJ2-7; a possible D gene is TRBD1 (6 bases). Trimming took 3 bases from V and 3 from J, leaving 9 bases between them. There are 13 residues in the CDR3. The germline V gene encodes CDR1 MNHEY and CDR2 SVGEGT.

The V call is TRBV1, the J call TRBJ2-5. TRBV1 is designated a pseudogene. This CDR3 region has 14 residues. The CDR3 protein is CTSSQDTAQETQYF. CDR3 DNA sequence: TGCACCAGCAGCCAAGACACAGCTCAAGAGACCCAGTACTTC.

There are a few counts of this clonotype. The rearrangement uses TRBV12-3 or TRBV12-4 and TRBJ1-2; D is unresolved. With 3 bases removed from V and 6 bases from J, the gap between germline ends came to 8 bases. The CDR3 loop spans 12 amino acids. CDR3 sequence reads: CASSLEGNGYTF. The CDR3 region has the DNA TGTGCCAGCAGTTTGGAGGGTAATGGCTACACCTTC.

This clonotype was counted a few times. The chain is built from TRBV28 and TRBJ2-1; 9 bases are shared with TRBD2. Unmatched junction bases numbered 3, after V lost 4 bases and J lost 8 bases. Germline-derived CDR1 and CDR2 are MDHEN and SYDVKM. The CDR3 totals 13 residues. The CDR3 region is CASSWGLADEQFF. Here the CDR3 DNA reads TGTGCCAGCAGTTGGGGACTAGCCGATGAGCAGTTCTTC. The full variable domain, completed using reference TRBV28 and TRBJ2-1, is DVKVTQSSRYLVKRTGEKVFLECVQDMDHENMFWYRQDPGLGLRLIYFSYDVKMKEKGDIPEGYSVSREKKERFSLILESASTNQTSMYLCASSWGLADEQFFGPGTRLTVL.

In this sample, this clonotype turned up a few times. The rearrangement uses TRBV11-2 and TRBJ2-2; 10 bases agree with TRBD1. The germline CDR1 and CDR2 sequences are SGHAT and FQNNGV. This CDR3 is 17 amino acids long. Unmatched junction bases numbered 6, after V lost 5 bases and J lost 0 bases. In DNA, the CDR3 is TGTGCCAGCAGCCGACAGACAGGGGGCCCGAACACCGGGGAGCTGTTTTTT. Its protein product is CASSRQTGGPNTGELFF.

This clonotype has a count of ten or more. This chain joins TRBV20-1 and TRBJ2-3; 7 nucleotides line up with TRBD2. Germline CDR1 and CDR2: DFQATT and SNEGSKA (reference sequence). CDR3 length: 12 residues. Trimming removed 8 bases from V and 4 bases from J; junction bases left unmatched: 6. CDR3 sequence reads: CSLADNADTQYF. As DNA, the CDR3 is TGCAGTCTAGCGGACAACGCAGATACGCAGTATTTT.